These 22 T cell receptor beta chains share one sample of origin, sequenced in a study of T cell clonality in common variable immunodeficiency. Here immunoSEQ multiplex PCR was the method, and the copy in TCRdb shows in-frame clones only, minus some. This repertoire lists roughly 57,000 clones without singletons; 0.83% sits in the top ten. The source material was peripheral blood mononuclear cells. The source is a person aged 18 to 75 in good health.

The part of the CDR3 DNA that was read is TGTGCCAGCAGCGTAGACAGGGACCAGCCC. Translating it yields CASSVDRDQP. The whole CDR3 sequence is CASSVDRDQPQHF. This chain joins TRBV7-2 and TRBJ1-5; 7 bases map to TRBD1. From the germline J gene comes the end of the CDR3, since the read stops 3 residues before it. The CDR3 spans 13 residues. Germline assignment: CDR1 SGHTA and CDR2 FQGNSA. V was clipped by 5 bases and J by 7 bases; unmatched bases: 5.

This clone showed up many times. The sequence runs out 3 residues before the end of the CDR3; the remainder is reconstructed from the germline J gene. The chain links TRBV4-2 to TRBJ2-1, with 9 bases fitting TRBD2. The CDR3 has 17 residues. Germline V gene lookup returns CDR1 LGHNA and CDR2 YNFKEQ. The ends lost 4 bases at V and 3 bases at J; junction bases unmatched: 10. Here the CDR3 reads CASSPEETSGNYNEQFF. Incomplete CDR3 DNA: TGTGCCAGCAGCCCAGAGGAGACTAGCGGAAACTACAATGAG.

This clone was found many times. The sequenced fragment ends 3 residues before the CDR3 boundary, so the rest is inferred from the germline J gene. The chain uses TRBV10-3 and TRBJ1-1, with D unresolved. Germline CDR1 is ENHRY and CDR2 is SYGVKD. There are 14 residues in the CDR3. V lost 6 bases and J lost 4, with 15 bases in between. The CDR3 reads CAIRRGSESTEAFF. The sequenced CDR3 bases are TGTGCCATCAGGAGAGGAAGCGAGAGCACTGAA.

This clone was picked up many times. The DNA ends 3 residues before the CDR3 does, and the rest of the CDR3 is filled in from the germline J gene. This chain uses TRBV6-1 with TRBJ1-6; a possible D gene is TRBD1 (5 bases). V was shortened by 2 bases and J by 9 bases, with 17 bases between the two germline ends. Germline CDR1 MNHNS, CDR2 SASEGT. There are 16 residues in the CDR3. The CDR3 loop is CASSESGALSTSPLHF. Partial CDR3 DNA: TGTGCCAGCAGTGAAAGCGGGGCCCTCTCTACTTCACCC.

In its sample, this clone was seen many times. The read ends 3 residues early relative to the CDR3; the germline J gene fills the gap. This chain uses TRBV5-1 with TRBJ1-3, with D maybe TRBD1 (6 bases). This CDR3 region has 18 residues. Germline CDR1 is SGHRS and CDR2 is YFSETQ. The V gene lost 0 bases and the J gene lost 0 bases, with 16 bases spanning the gap. This CDR3 is CASSLEGGGAVSGNTIYF. The part of the CDR3 DNA that was read is TGCGCCAGCAGCTTGGAAGGTGGGGGCGCCGTCTCTGGAAACACC.

This clone was recorded many times. The read ends 3 residues shy of where the CDR3 ends; the end is completed using the germline J gene. The rearrangement uses TRBV5-4 and TRBJ2-7; 12 bases are a match to TRBD2. Germline V lookup: CDR1 SGHNT, CDR2 YYREEE (reference sequence). V lost 0 bases, J lost 1 base, and 2 bases stayed unmatched. The CDR3 sequence is 16 residues long. The CDR3 spells CASSLGLAGESYEQYF. CDR3 DNA (partial): TGTGCCAGCAGCTTGGGACTAGCGGGAGAGTCCTACGAG.

This clone occurred many times. The CDR3 extends 3 residues past the end of the read, so its final part is completed from the germline J gene. V gene TRBV7-2 combines with J gene TRBJ1-1; no clear D gene. Trimming shortened V by 3 bases and J by 0 bases, and 8 bases separated the two germline ends. Germline V CDR1 and CDR2: SGHTA, FQGNSA. The CDR3 extends over 14 amino acids. Incomplete CDR3 DNA: TGTGCCAGCAGCTTTCGGGGTATGAACACTGAA. This encodes CASSFRGMNTE. Given in full, the CDR3 is CASSFRGMNTEAFF.

This clone has at least ten counts. A single base separates this from a much larger clone, so it may be a read error. The CDR3 extends 3 residues past the end of the read, so its final part is completed from the germline J gene. The J gene is TRBJ2-2, the V gene TRBV6-1; weak D call: TRBD1 (5 bases). CDR3 length: 15 residues. Germline values: CDR1 MNHNS, CDR2 SASEGT. CDR3 protein: CASSDTSSGANVLFF. Partial CDR3 DNA: TGTGCCAGCAGTGACACCAGCTCTGGGGCCAACGTG.

This clone was seen at least ten times. The read gets to within 3 residues of the CDR3 end, and the germline J gene fills in the rest. Other DNA variants within this sample encode the same CDR3. This chain connects TRBV6-2 or TRBV6-3 to TRBJ2-1; 8 positions match TRBD1. The CDR3 consists of 14 residues. The V gene end was trimmed by 5 bases and the J gene end by 5 bases; junction bases not matched to a gene: 5. In germline, CDR1 is MNHEY, CDR2 SVGEGT. The sequenced part of the CDR3 DNA is TGTGCCAGCAGTGACAACAGGGGGGACAATGAG. Amino acid sequence: CASSDNRGDNE. The CDR3 reads in full as CASSDNRGDNEQFF.

This clone came up many times. The read ends 3 residues early relative to the CDR3; the germline J gene fills the gap. This chain connects TRBV28 to TRBJ2-1; 7 nucleotides line up with TRBD1. The CDR3 spans 14 residues. The V gene end was trimmed by 6 bases and the J gene end by 5 bases; junction bases not matched to a gene: 7. In germline, CDR1 is MDHEN, CDR2 SYDVKM. The DNA read from the CDR3 is TGTGCCAGCAGCCTGACAGGGACCCACAATGAG. Encoded protein: CASSLTGTHNE. The CDR3, in full, reads CASSLTGTHNEQFF.

This clone occurred many times. The read is 3 residues too short to cover the CDR3 end, so that end is filled in from the germline J gene. The chain has TRBV20-1 and TRBJ1-1; no firm D call. The CDR3 totals 13 residues. Looked up from germline, CDR1 is DFQATT and CDR2 is SNEGSKA (reference sequence). The ends were cut back, 3 bases at V and 1 base at J, with 9 bases in the middle. CDR3 amino acids: CSARVQPNTEAFF. The sequenced CDR3 bases are TGCAGTGCTAGGGTACAGCCGAACACTGAA.

This clone was counted at least ten times. The read finishes 3 residues shy of the CDR3 end, and the germline J gene is used to complete it. The chain joins TRBV20-1 to TRBJ2-1; maybe TRBD1 (5 bases). CDR3 size: 11 residues. Trimming took off 0 bases at V and 9 bases at J, with 6 bases between the two ends. The germline V gene encodes CDR1 DFQATT and CDR2 SNEGSKA (reference sequence). CDR3 in amino acids: CSARDRVEQFF. CDR3 bases read: TGCAGTGCTAGAGACAGGGTTGAG.

At least ten counts were recorded for this clone. The CDR3 end lies 3 residues beyond the end of the read and is filled in from the germline J gene. This chain uses TRBV20-1 with TRBJ1-3; 10 bases match TRBD1. Germline lookup yields CDR1 DFQATT and CDR2 SNEGSKA (reference sequence). After removal of 5 bases from V and 2 bases from J, the junction contained 6 bases not matched to a gene. This CDR3 has 15 amino acids. CDR3 amino acids: CSADSTGGAGNTIYF. The CDR3 bases that were read are TGCAGTGCTGACTCGACAGGGGGCGCTGGAAACACC.

For this clone: It may be a read error: a sequence one base away is much more abundant. The read terminates 3 residues before the CDR3 end, so the remaining end is supplied by the germline J gene. The chain employs TRBV19 and TRBJ2-3; no clear D gene. The CDR3 totals 13 residues. Germline V gene sequence: CDR1 LNHDA, CDR2 SQIVND (reference sequence). CDR3 DNA, as far as it was read: TGTGCCAGTAGTACCTATAGCAATCAGCCG. The encoded protein is CASSTYSNQP. In full, the CDR3 reads CASSTYSNQPQYF.

This clone was seen ten or more times. From the germline J gene comes the end of the CDR3, since the read stops 3 residues before it. The chain recombines TRBV7-9 with TRBJ1-4; D is perhaps TRBD1 (5 bases). Trimming stripped 6 bases from V and 8 bases from J, with 16 bases between. In germline, CDR1 is SEHNR, CDR2 FQNEAQ (reference sequence). The CDR3 consists of 14 residues. The part of the CDR3 DNA that was read is TGTGCCAGCAGTAAACGGGGGTCTAGGGAAAAA. Translated: CASSKRGSREK. The CDR3, in full, reads CASSKRGSREKLFF. The full variable domain, in which reference TRBV7-9 and TRBJ1-4 provide the parts outside the CDR3, is DTGVSQNPRHKITKRGQNVTFRCDPISEHNRLYWYRQTLGQGPEFLTYFQNEAQLEKSRLLSDRFSAERPKGSFSTLEIQRTEQGDSAMYLCASSKRGSREKLFFGSGTQLSVL.

The table lists this clone with many counts. The read comes to an end 3 residues before the CDR3 does, leaving the germline J gene to fill in the end. The gene calls are TRBV5-1 and TRBJ2-3; no firm D call. Trimming removed 0 bases from V and 4 bases from J, with 9 bases in between. This CDR3 is built from 14 residues. Germline assignment: CDR1 SGHRS and CDR2 YFSETQ. The CDR3 sequence: CASSLVASADTQYF. Incomplete CDR3 DNA: TGCGCCAGCAGCTTGGTCGCCAGCGCAGATACG.

In this sample, this clone turned up many times. The read gets to within 3 residues of the CDR3 end, and the germline J gene fills in the rest. The chain employs TRBV29-1 and TRBJ2-5; D is undetermined. V was pared by 8 bases and J by 5 bases, with 12 bases between. Germline V lookup: CDR1 SQVTM, CDR2 ANQGSEA. The CDR3 totals 11 residues. The DNA read from the CDR3 is TGCAGCCCGAGACTTGGGGAGACC. As protein: CSPRLGET. The entire CDR3 protein reads CSPRLGETQYF.

This clone has ten or more counts. The read stops 3 residues short of the end of the CDR3; the missing end is completed from the germline J gene. V gene TRBV2 combines with J gene TRBJ1-5, with D possibly TRBD1 on 5 matching bases. Germline CDR1 reads SNHLY; CDR2 reads FYNNEI. The CDR3 runs 14 residues. Deletions cut 3 bases from V and 3 bases from J, with 9 bases between. The CDR3 here is CASSDRGLNQPQHF. The sequenced CDR3 bases are TGTGCCAGCAGTGATAGGGGCCTCAATCAGCCC. The full variable domain, with the rest looked up from reference TRBV2 and TRBJ1-5, is EPEVTQTPSHQVTQMGQEVILRCVPISNHLYFYWYRQILGQKVEFLVSFYNNEISEKSEIFDDQFSVERPDGSNFTLKIRSTKLEDSAMYFCASSDRGLNQPQHFGDGTRLSIL.

This clone was seen a few times. A far larger clone is only one base removed, so a read error is likely. With the read ending 3 residues before the CDR3 end, the germline J gene is used to fill in that end. The chain employs TRBV19 and TRBJ2-3; 10 nucleotides match TRBD1. This CDR3 comprises 17 residues. Germline CDR1 LNHDA, CDR2 SQIVND (reference sequence). The CDR3 DNA, read in part, is TGTGCCAGTACTATAAGTTGGACAGGGGGACCTGAAGATACG. It specifies CASTISWTGGPEDT. The whole CDR3 sequence reads CASTISWTGGPEDTQYF.

This clone was counted many times. The junction shows a germline mismatch at one end, possibly a read error. The read falls 3 residues short of the CDR3 end, and the missing part is taken from the germline J gene. The rearrangement uses TRBV12-3 or TRBV12-4 and TRBJ2-3; a weak D match, TRBD2 (5 bases). The CDR3 consists of 15 residues. CDR3 DNA (partial): TGTGCCAGCAGCTTAGCGTTTAAGGGCACAGATACG. This sequence encodes CASSLAFKGTDT. The whole CDR3 reads CASSLAFKGTDTQYF.

This clone was seen a handful of times. The CDR3 is cut off 3 residues early in the read; its end comes from the germline J gene. The chain is built from TRBV20-1 and TRBJ2-1, with TRBD1 matching over 11 bases. Germline V gives CDR1 DFQATT, CDR2 SNEGSKA (reference sequence). The CDR3 is 15 residues long. Trimming cost V 5 bases and J 6 bases; bases outside gene matches: 9. CDR3 sequence reads: CSAPPGQGVGNEQFF. The sequenced CDR3 bases are TGCAGTGCTCCCCCGGGACAGGGGGTAGGCAATGAG.

This clone has only a few counts. With the read ending 3 residues before the CDR3 end, the germline J gene is used to fill in that end. The chain links TRBV7-2 to TRBJ2-4, with TRBD1 matching 9 bases. CDR1 SGHTA and CDR2 FQGNSA come from the germline V gene. This CDR3 has 14 residues. The CDR3 bases that were read are TGTGCCAGCAGCGTGGACAGGGGATCCTATGGT. Protein sequence: CASSVDRGSYG. The complete CDR3 reads CASSVDRGSYGQYF. The whole variable domain, remainder taken from reference TRBV7-2 and TRBJ2-4, is GAGVSQSPSNKVTEKGKDVELRCDPISGHTALYWYRQSLGQGLEFLIYFQGNSAPDKSGLPSDRFSAERTGGSVSTLTIQRTQQEDSAVYLCASSVDRGSYGQYFGAGTRLSVL.